This T cell receptor (beta chain) was sequenced in a study of T cell repertoires in cytomegalovirus infection. TCRdb reanalysed the reads using MiXCR and keeps one entry per CDR3 protein. The sample has roughly 120,000 distinct CDR3 sequences; about 33% are singletons. Germline CDR1 MGHRA, CDR2 YSYEKL. J gave up 2 bases and V 0 bases, and 2 bases lay outside the gene matches. There are 15 residues in the CDR3. Comment on this clonotype: What it binds is unknown.

J is TRBJ2-7 and V is TRBV4-1; TRBD1 agrees at 9 bases. The receptor was derived from a human donor in good health (CMV status not recorded). Some clones in this sample may be carry-over from other donors' samples. The source was CD8+ T cells from cultured PBMCs, collected from culture after CMV antigen stimulation. DNA of the CDR3: TGCGCCAGCAGCCAAGAGGGGACAGGGACCTACGAGCAGTACTTC. Translating it yields CASSQEGTGTYEQYF.